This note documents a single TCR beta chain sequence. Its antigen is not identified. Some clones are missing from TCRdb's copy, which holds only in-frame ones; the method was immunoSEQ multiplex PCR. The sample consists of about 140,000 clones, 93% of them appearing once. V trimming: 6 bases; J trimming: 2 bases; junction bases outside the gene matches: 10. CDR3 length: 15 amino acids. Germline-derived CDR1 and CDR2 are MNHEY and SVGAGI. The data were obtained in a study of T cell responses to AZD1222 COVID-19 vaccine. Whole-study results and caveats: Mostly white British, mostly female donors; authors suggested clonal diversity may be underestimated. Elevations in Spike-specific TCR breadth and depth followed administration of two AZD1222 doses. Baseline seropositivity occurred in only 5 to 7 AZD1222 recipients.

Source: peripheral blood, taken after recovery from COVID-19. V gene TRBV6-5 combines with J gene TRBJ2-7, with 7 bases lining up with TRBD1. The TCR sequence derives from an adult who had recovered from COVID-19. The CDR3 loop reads CASSSRDSLAYEQYF. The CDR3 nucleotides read TGTGCCAGCAGCAGTAGGGACAGCTTAGCCTACGAGCAGTACTTC.